What follows is one T cell receptor beta chain and its context. The table lists this clone with a count of one. The antigen it binds to is not known. Base qualities are missing; no much larger clone stands one base away. The library was produced with the immunoSEQ multiplex PCR assay. For most patients, high-throughput TCR-beta CDR3 sequencing of genomic DNA was performed by Adaptive Biotechnologies. The authors' pipeline ran thus. Adaptive's ImmunoSEQ software supplied the TCR sequencing data for 15 to 20 patients, while MiXCR and VDJtools were used to process three other patients. CDR3 nucleotide sequences shared by donor and recipient were removed because the origin of these sequences could not be assigned. Alloreactive clones required at least 2-fold expansion over unstimulated cells and minimum CFSE-low frequency of 0.002% (template counts) or 0.001% (read counts). A clone was considered mappable if detected in the sequenced pre-transplant spleen, lymph node, or MLR CFSE-low populations of the donor or recipient. The cumulative frequency of alloreactive clones was calculated as a percentage of all sequences, weighted by copy number. Here the immuneACCESS table is served through TCRdb, limited to in-frame sequences with V and J called. Missing clones are a known gap in these copies; in checked studies unresolved V genes cover under half, and the rest lacks a known reason. V and J calls and clone size are those listed in that table; D and trimming were worked out from the DNA. Present in this sample are some 9,800 clones, roughly 89% of which were seen just once. The ten largest clones add up to 2.3% of the sample.

The germline V gene specifies SQVTM as CDR1 and ANQGSEA as CDR2. From cysteine to phenylalanine, the CDR3 is 18 amino acids long. This entry keeps only the CDR3 DNA: 54 bases, framed from base 1. V gives up 0 bases and J gives up 3 bases, and the segment between their germline ends measures 21 bases. This sample was included in a study of graft-versus-host responses after intestinal transplantation (dated by TCRdb to the early 2020s). With regard to the full study: The transplants that recipients got were multivisceral, liver-intestinal, or isolated intestinal. Every recipient was given anti-thymocyte globulin induction, then maintenance tacrolimus and steroids for 3 to 4 years. Graft-versus-host and host-versus-graft alloreactive T cell clones were tracked in the graft, circulation and bone marrow after intestinal transplantation using bulk TCR-beta CDR3 sequencing. To identify alloreactive clones, pre-transplant mixed lymphocyte reaction products were sequenced and compared with unstimulated pre-transplant donor and recipient T cells. The cohort enrolled about two dozen intestinal transplant recipients, one of whom was a retransplant, and a few patients without pretransplant specimens were excluded. A peak of at least 4% donor T cells among recipient peripheral blood mononuclear cells was the definition used for donor T cell macrochimerism. Samples from a few later patients were sequenced in-house on an Illumina MiSeq with MiXCR processing rather than by the commercial service. General conclusions and limits of the study: Patients with donor T cell macrochimerism had high GvH to HvG T cell clonal ratios in their allografts. GvH clones were detected in recipient bone marrow, and some of these GvH clones were observed earlier in ileal mucosa or blood, consistent with an intestinal mucosal origin. Peak levels of circulating GvH clones were associated with declines in HvG clones early after transplant. The conclusions were limited by the relatively low number and heterogeneity of the intestinal transplant patients.

Blood samples were collected up to 4 times in the first month after transplant and then at least monthly when available. The sample in question was PBMCs, obtained about 6 weeks after intestinal transplant. The clonotype was recovered from a human patient who received an intestinal transplant, so some T cells may come from the graft donor. This chain joins TRBV29-1 to TRBJ2-4, and the D gene may be TRBD1, 6 bases matching. The nucleotide sequence is given as TGCAGCGTTGAAGATCGTGGGGCAGGGGAATGGGACAAAAACATTCAGTACTTC. It translates as CSVEDRGAGEWDKNIQYF.